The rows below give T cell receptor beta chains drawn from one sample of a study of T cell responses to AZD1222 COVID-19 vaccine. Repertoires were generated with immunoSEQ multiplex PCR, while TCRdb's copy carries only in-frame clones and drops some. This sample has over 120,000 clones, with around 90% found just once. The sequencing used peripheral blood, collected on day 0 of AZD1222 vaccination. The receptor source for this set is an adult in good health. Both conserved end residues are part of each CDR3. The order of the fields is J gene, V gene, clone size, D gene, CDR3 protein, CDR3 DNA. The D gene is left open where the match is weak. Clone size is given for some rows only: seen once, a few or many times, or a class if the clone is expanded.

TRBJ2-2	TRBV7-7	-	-	CASSLAVNTGELFF	TGTGCTAGCAGCTTAGCTGTGAACACCGGGGAGCTGTTTTTT
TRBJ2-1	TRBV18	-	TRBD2	CASSQIAGAINEQFF	TGTGCCAGCTCCCAGATAGCGGGGGCCATCAATGAGCAGTTCTTC
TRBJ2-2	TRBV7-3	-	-	CASSPGPNPNTGELFF	TGTGCCAGCAGCCCAGGACCCAACCCGAACACCGGGGAGCTGTTTTTT
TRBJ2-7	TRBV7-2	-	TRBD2	CASSLYSGGAYEQYF	TGTGCCAGCAGCTTATATAGCGGGGGGGCATACGAGCAGTACTTC
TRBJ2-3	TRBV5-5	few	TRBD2	CASSLVSGGADTQYF	TGTGCCAGCAGCTTGGTGAGCGGGGGGGCAGATACGCAGTATTTT
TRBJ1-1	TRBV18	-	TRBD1	CASSPLTGGNTEAFF	TGTGCCAGCTCACCGTTGACAGGGGGGAACACTGAAGCTTTCTTT
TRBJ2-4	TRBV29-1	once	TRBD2	CSVEGGGIQYF	TGCAGCGTTGAAGGGGGGGGCATTCAGTACTTC
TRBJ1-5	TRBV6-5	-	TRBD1	CASREDRDHQPQHF	TGTGCCAGCAGGGAGGACAGGGACCATCAGCCCCAGCATTTT
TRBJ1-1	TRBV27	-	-	CASGRLTEAFF	TGTGCCAGCGGGCGGCTTACTGAAGCTTTCTTT
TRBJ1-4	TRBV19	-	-	CASSTRDEKLFF	TGTGCCAGTAGTACCAGGGATGAAAAACTGTTTTTT
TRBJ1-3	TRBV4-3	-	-	CASSQGLNSGNTIYF	TGCGCCAGCAGCCAGGGACTGAACTCTGGAAACACCATATATTTT
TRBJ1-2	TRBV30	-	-	CAWSVFRQADYGYTF	TGTGCCTGGAGTGTGTTCCGACAGGCGGATTATGGCTACACCTTC
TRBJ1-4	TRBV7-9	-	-	CASQYIRDPNEKLFF	TGTGCCAGCCAATACATTAGGGACCCTAATGAAAAACTGTTTTTT
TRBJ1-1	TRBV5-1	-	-	CASSREVNTEAFF	TGCGCCAGCAGTAGAGAAGTGAACACTGAAGCTTTCTTT
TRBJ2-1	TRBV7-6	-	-	CASSFVPGRDNEQFF	TGTGCCAGCAGCTTTGTTCCGGGGAGAGACAATGAGCAGTTCTTC
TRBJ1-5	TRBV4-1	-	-	CASSQDTGSNQPQHF	TGCGCCAGCAGCCAAGATACCGGTAGCAATCAGCCCCAGCATTTT
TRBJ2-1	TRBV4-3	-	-	CASSQEPAYNEQFF	TGCGCCAGCAGCCAAGAGCCAGCATACAATGAGCAGTTCTTC
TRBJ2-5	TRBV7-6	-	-	CASSTTFQETQYF	TGTGCCAGCAGCACGACATTCCAAGAGACCCAGTACTTC